These 31 T cell receptor beta chains were all obtained from the same sample, sequenced in a study of metastatic and nonmetastatic thyroid tumors. The entire patient cohort was treatment-naive prior to thyroid surgery. MiXCR reprocessed the PCR reads for TCRdb. The table includes around 21,000 clones, around 20% detected once. The material sequenced was blood. Receptors originate from a male donor with papillary thyroid cancer or a benign thyroid nodule (not recorded which). Some clones in this sample may be carry-over from other donors' samples.

This clone is medium-sized (0.01 to 0.1%). The CDR3: CASSVQFRTGTTDTQYF. The CDR3 DNA sequence: TGTGCCAGCAGTGTTCAGTTCCGTACAGGGACCACAGATACGCAGTATTTT. V is TRBV6-1 and J is TRBJ2-3, with D perhaps matching TRBD1 (6 bases). Germline V gene sequence: CDR1 MNHNS, CDR2 SASEGT. Deletions cut 4 bases from V and 2 bases from J, with 19 bases between. There are 17 residues in the CDR3.

This clone was counted at least ten times. The chain carries TRBV15 and TRBJ2-7, with D unclear. CDR1 and CDR2 from the germline V gene are LNHNV and YYDKDF (reference sequence). The CDR3 contains 17 residues. V lost 0 bases, J lost 4 bases, and 19 bases lay in between. The CDR3: CATSRDRERPVLYEQYF. The DNA for the CDR3 is TGTGCCACCAGCAGAGACCGCGAAAGACCGGTTCTGTACGAGCAGTACTTC.

This clone came up many times. The J gene is TRBJ2-5, the V gene TRBV6-1; 13 positions match TRBD2. V shed 6 bases, J shed 2 bases, and the junction held 3 bases outside the gene matches. CDR3 size: 15 residues. CDR1 and CDR2 from the germline V gene are MNHNS and SASEGT. CDR3 protein: CASSPLAGGQETQYF. CDR3 nucleotide sequence: TGTGCCAGCAGCCCACTAGCGGGGGGGCAAGAGACCCAGTACTTC.

This clone was counted many times. This chain connects TRBV11-3 to TRBJ2-1, with 12 bases that match TRBD2. CDR1 and CDR2 (germline): SGHNT, YENEEA. The CDR3 sequence is 18 residues long. Trimming took 0 bases from V and 5 from J; bases not matched to a gene: 8. Here the CDR3 reads CASSLESPLAGGHNEQFF. The CDR3 DNA follows: TGTGCCAGCAGCTTAGAATCCCCTCTAGCGGGAGGGCACAATGAGCAGTTCTTC.

Judged by abundance, this clone is medium-sized. The chain has TRBV6-1 and TRBJ1-5; 10 bases match TRBD1. This CDR3 spans 15 amino acids. In germline, CDR1 is MNHNS, CDR2 SASEGT. The J segment lost 7 bases and the V segment lost 5 bases, leaving 8 bases of the junction unmatched. CDR3 protein: CASSPTTGGGQPQHF. DNA for the CDR3: TGTGCCAGCAGTCCAACGACAGGGGGCGGGCAGCCCCAGCATTTT.

This clone was recorded many times. The chain is built from TRBV29-1 and TRBJ2-6, with TRBD1 identical over 8 bases. Per germline, CDR1 SQVTM and CDR2 ANQGSEA. This CDR3 is 15 amino acids long. V shed 5 bases and J 2 bases; nucleotides not matched to a gene: 5. The CDR3 nucleotides read TGCAGCGTTCCCACCAGGGGGCCTGGGGCCAACGTCCTGACTTTC. It is translated as CSVPTRGPGANVLTF. The whole variable domain, remainder taken from reference TRBV29-1 and TRBJ2-6, is SAVISQKPSRDICQRGTSLTIQCQVDSQVTMMFWYRQQPGQSLTLIATANQGSEATYESGFVIDKFPISRPNLTFSTLTVSNMSPEDSSIYLCSVPTRGPGANVLTFGAGSRLTVL.

This clone occurred many times. The chain combines TRBV5-1 with TRBJ1-6, with 10 bases that match TRBD1. Per the germline V gene, CDR1 is SGHRS and CDR2 is YFSETQ. The CDR3 totals 14 residues. Trimming removed 7 bases from V and 6 bases from J; junction bases left unmatched: 4. The CDR3 loop is CASRQGASNSPLHF. The CDR3 DNA reads TGCGCCAGCCGACAGGGGGCAAGTAATTCACCCCTCCACTTT.

This clone was recorded at least ten times. V is TRBV7-2 and J is TRBJ2-3; possible D gene TRBD2, 5 bases. The CDR3 contains 16 residues. Germline assignment: CDR1 SGHTA and CDR2 FQGNSA. With 3 bases removed from V and 1 base from J, the gap between germline ends came to 14 bases. CDR3 DNA sequence: TGTGCCAGCAGCTTGCCCAAGGACTCGGGCACAGATACGCAGTATTTT. It yields the protein CASSLPKDSGTDTQYF.

This clone occurred many times. Other DNA sequences in this sample translate to the same CDR3. The chain recombines TRBV5-6 with TRBJ2-2; 10 positions match TRBD2. V trimming: 5 bases; J trimming: 7 bases; junction bases outside the gene matches: 11. Germline loops: CDR1 SGHDT, CDR2 YYEEEE. This CDR3 is built from 16 residues. The CDR3 region is CASRDIAGGPNGELFF. The CDR3 bases are TGTGCCAGCAGAGACATAGCGGGAGGCCCCAACGGGGAGCTGTTTTTT.

In its sample, this clone ranks as medium-sized. This chain joins TRBV6-1 and TRBJ2-5; 7 nucleotides align to TRBD2. The CDR3 length is 14 residues. The germline V gene has CDR1 MNHNS and CDR2 SASEGT. The J segment lost 1 base and the V segment lost 6 bases, leaving 5 bases of the junction unmatched. The CDR3 reads CASRLSGGQETQYF. The DNA of the CDR3 is TGTGCCAGCAGACTTTCGGGGGGCCAAGAGACCCAGTACTTC.

This clone was counted a few times. This may arise from a read error, as a much more abundant clone is one base away. The chain links TRBV7-9 to TRBJ2-1; D is undetermined. The CDR3 consists of 11 residues. Germline CDR1 and CDR2: SEHNR and FQNEAQ (reference sequence). Trimming pared 4 bases from V and 4 bases from J, leaving 2 bases between. The CDR3 DNA reads as TGTGCCAGCAGCTGGTACAATGAGCAGTTCTTC. Encoded protein: CASSWYNEQFF.

The chain is built from TRBV7-3 and TRBJ1-1; possibly TRBD1 for D (6 bases). CDR3 length equals 13 residues. With 7 bases removed from V and 1 base from J, the gap between germline ends came to 10 bases. Germline assignment: CDR1 SGHTA and CDR2 FQGTGA. For the CDR3, the DNA is TGTGCCAGCATCGGGGGGCCGAACACTGAAGCTTTCTTT. Protein: CASIGGPNTEAFF.

This clone was picked up many times. This rearrangement joins TRBV29-1 to TRBJ2-7; 9 bases align to TRBD1. CDR1 and CDR2 (germline): SQVTM, ANQGSEA. The CDR3 is 12 amino acids. With 5 bases clipped from V and 6 bases from J, the junction kept 5 bases outside the gene matches. The CDR3 DNA follows: TGCAGCGTTAACGACAGGGGGTCCGAGCAGTACTTC. Encoded protein: CSVNDRGSEQYF.

This clone was observed at least ten times. The chain uses TRBV6-1 and TRBJ2-2; D remains ambiguous. CDR1 is MNHNS and CDR2 is SASEGT in the germline V gene. Trimming stripped 6 bases from V and 3 bases from J, with 8 bases between. The CDR3 is made up of 13 amino acids. This CDR3 is CASRQEYTGELFF. The CDR3 DNA follows: TGTGCCAGCAGGCAGGAATACACCGGGGAGCTGTTTTTT.

This clone was observed many times. The genes are TRBV5-4 and TRBJ1-1; D ambiguous. The CDR3 loop spans 18 amino acids. Trimming removed 1 base at V and 5 bases at J, with 24 bases between. The germline V gene encodes CDR1 SGHNT and CDR2 YYREEE (reference sequence). CDR3 sequence: CASSLRLDAGQGRTEAFF. DNA of the CDR3: TGTGCCAGCAGCTTGAGGTTGGACGCCGGGCAAGGAAGGACTGAAGCTTTCTTT.

This clone showed up many times. This chain joins TRBV4-2 and TRBJ1-2, with D unclear. The CDR3 spans 19 residues. V lost 0 bases and J 4 bases, leaving 24 bases between the germline ends. The germline V gene has CDR1 LGHNA and CDR2 YNFKEQ. The DNA of the CDR3 is TGTGCCAGCAGCCAAGATAGTCAGGAGAGCAACAGCCTGATCTATGGCTACACCTTC. This codes for CASSQDSQESNSLIYGYTF.

In its sample, this clone was seen many times. The chain employs TRBV5-1 and TRBJ2-5; D is perhaps TRBD2 (5 bases). The length of the CDR3 is 13 residues. Germline V lookup: CDR1 SGHRS, CDR2 YFSETQ. V was trimmed by 2 bases and J by 1 base, leaving 6 bases between them. CDR3 nucleotide sequence: TGCGCCAGCAGCTTCGGGGTCCAAGAGACCCAGTACTTC. It yields the protein CASSFGVQETQYF.

This clone was counted ten times or more. This may arise from a read error, as a much more abundant clone is one base away. The chain has TRBV4-1 and TRBJ1-4, with D uncertain. This CDR3 has 16 residues. Germline loops: CDR1 MGHRA, CDR2 YSYEKL. CDR3 protein: CASSQERAATNEKLVF. The CDR3 DNA is TGCGCCAGCAGCCAAGAAAGGGCAGCAACTAATGAAAAACTGGTTTTT.

The table lists this clone with many counts. This rearrangement joins TRBV20-1 to TRBJ2-7; 8 bases are a match to TRBD1. Germline loops: CDR1 DFQATT, CDR2 SNEGSKA (reference sequence). Unmatched junction bases numbered 8, after V lost 0 bases and J lost 4 bases. There are 15 residues in the CDR3. The CDR3 sequence is CSARDRQGALYEQYF. The CDR3 DNA follows: TGCAGTGCTAGAGATAGGCAGGGGGCGCTATACGAGCAGTACTTC.

This clone was observed at least ten times. The chain recombines TRBV6-5 with TRBJ1-2; TRBD1 agrees at 7 bases. The germline CDR1 and CDR2 sequences are MNHEY and SVGAGI. The length of the CDR3 is 14 residues. The trim removed 0 bases at V and 4 bases at J, leaving 2 bases unmatched. The CDR3: CASSYSDRTYGYTF. The CDR3 bases are TGTGCCAGCAGTTACTCGGACAGGACCTATGGCTACACCTTC.

This clone showed up many times. The J gene is TRBJ1-1, the V gene TRBV7-8; D ambiguous. The CDR3 is 15 amino acids. V lost 1 base, J lost 2 bases, and 11 bases lay in between. Germline CDR1 SGHVS, CDR2 FQNEAQ. CDR3: CASSLVHGTNTEAFF. CDR3 coding DNA: TGTGCCAGCAGCTTAGTCCATGGCACCAACACTGAAGCTTTCTTT.

In its sample, this clone was seen many times. The chain employs TRBV12-3 or TRBV12-4 and TRBJ2-3; D not resolved. With 4 bases removed from V and 1 base from J, the gap between germline ends came to 6 bases. There are 13 residues in the CDR3. Here the CDR3 DNA reads TGTGCCAGCAGTTACAGCCGCACAGATACGCAGTATTTT. It yields the protein CASSYSRTDTQYF.

Of note for this clone: A much more abundant neighbour one base away suggests this may be a read error. Other nucleotide sequences from this sample produce the same CDR3. V and J are TRBV20-1 and TRBJ2-3, with 7 positions matching TRBD2. CDR3 length: 15 amino acids. V shed 3 bases and J 1 base; nucleotides not matched to a gene: 7. The germline V gene encodes CDR1 DFQATT and CDR2 SNEGSKA (reference sequence). The CDR3 is CSASNPGGRTDTQYF. CDR3 in DNA: TGCAGTGCTAGTAACCCGGGGGGACGCACAGATACGCAGTATTTT.

This chain connects TRBV5-1 to TRBJ2-2, with 7 bases that match TRBD1. The CDR3 totals 15 residues. The ends lost 0 bases at V and 10 bases at J; junction bases unmatched: 9. Germline V CDR1 and CDR2: SGHRS, YFSETQ. The CDR3 loop reads CASSLGQGYTLELFF. The CDR3 nucleotides read TGCGCCAGCAGCTTGGGACAGGGTTACACCTTGGAGCTGTTTTTT. Full variable domain (rest looked up from reference TRBV5-1 and TRBJ2-2): KAGVTQTPRYLIKTRGQQVTLSCSPISGHRSVSWYQQTPGQGLQFLFEYFSETQRNKGNFPGRFSGRQFSNSRSEMNVSTLELGDSALYLCASSLGQGYTLELFFGEGSRLTVL.

At least ten counts were recorded for this clone. The V and J genes are TRBV20-1 and TRBJ2-1; 10 positions match TRBD2. Losses at the gene ends were 2 bases for V and 4 bases for J; bases not matched to a gene: 23. This CDR3 is 21 amino acids long. Germline values: CDR1 DFQATT, CDR2 SNEGSKA (reference sequence). The DNA for the CDR3 is TGCAGTGCTAGACGGCTAGCTAAATATGGGGCTAGCGGGAGAATGTACAATGAGCAGTTCTTC. Protein sequence: CSARRLAKYGASGRMYNEQFF.

The chain is built from TRBV5-1 and TRBJ1-2; D is ambiguous. Trimming cost V 3 bases and J 4 bases, with 7 bases left between them. This CDR3 is built from 12 residues. Germline V gene lookup returns CDR1 SGHRS and CDR2 YFSETQ. The CDR3 spells CASSSGPYGYTF. In DNA, the CDR3 is TGCGCCAGCAGCTCTGGCCCCTATGGCTACACCTTC.

The rearrangement links TRBV5-6 to TRBJ2-2; 7 nucleotides match TRBD2. V lost 0 bases, J lost 5 bases, and 4 bases stayed unmatched. The germline gives CDR1 SGHDT, CDR2 YYEEEE. The CDR3 has 15 amino acids. CDR3 residues: CASSLGGTITGELFF. Written as DNA, the CDR3 is TGTGCCAGCAGCTTGGGCGGGACTATAACCGGGGAGCTGTTTTTT.

In its sample, this clone was seen many times. The V call is TRBV14, the J call TRBJ2-7; D is tentatively TRBD1 or TRBD2 (5 bases each). Germline V lookup: CDR1 SGHDN, CDR2 FVKESK. Trimming stripped 3 bases from V and 3 bases from J, with 15 bases between. This CDR3 has 15 amino acids. The CDR3 loop is CASSQTGRSDYEQYF. The CDR3 nucleotides are TGTGCCAGCAGCCAGACGGGACGGAGTGACTACGAGCAGTACTTC.

About this clone itself: A much larger clone differs by one base, so this may be a read error. Within the sample, other DNA sequences also encode this same CDR3. V and J are TRBV9 and TRBJ2-2, with a tentative D call TRBD1 (6 bases). Germline-derived CDR1 and CDR2 are SGDLS and YYNGEE. CDR3 length: 16 amino acids. DNA for the CDR3: TGTGCCAGCAGCGGACGACAGGAAAGAAACACCGGGGAGCTGTTCTTT. It encodes CASSGRQERNTGELFF.

As regards this clone: The CDR3 ends on some other residue instead of the conserved phenylalanine or tryptophan, so this is likely a read error. CDR3 DNA: TGTGCCAGCAGCCTCCCACGTCGGGGGGGAGGCCAGCCCCAGCATCTT. It specifies CASSLPRRGGGQPQHL. The chain combines TRBV11-1 with TRBJ1-5; maybe TRBD1 (5 bases). Trimming removed 5 bases at V and 7 bases at J, with 21 bases between. CDR3 length: 16 residues. Germline assignment: CDR1 SGHAT and CDR2 FQDESV (reference sequence).

V and J are TRBV12-3 or TRBV12-4 and TRBJ2-7; D is uncertain. The CDR3 runs 13 residues. With 6 bases removed from V and 5 bases from J, the gap between germline ends came to 14 bases. The CDR3 region is CASSPRWSHEQYF. In nucleotides, the CDR3 is TGTGCCAGCAGCCCTAGGTGGAGCCACGAGCAGTACTTC.